A single sample gave rise to the 26 T cell receptor beta chains below, sequenced in a study of T cell responses to AZD1222 COVID-19 vaccine. TCRdb's copy holds only in-frame clones and misses some; the assay was immunoSEQ multiplex PCR. The sample records 170,000 or so clones, over 85% being singletons. The input for sequencing was peripheral blood, taken 28 days after the second dose of the MenACWY control vaccine. The source is an adult who received the MenACWY meningococcal vaccine as a control.

V and J are TRBV5-1 and TRBJ1-2; tentatively, D is TRBD1 (5 bases). Germline CDR1 SGHRS, CDR2 YFSETQ. V lost 1 base to trimming and J lost 7 bases, with 11 bases between them. The CDR3 runs to 13 residues. The CDR3 reads CASSLMGGIGYTF. CDR3 in DNA: TGCGCCAGCAGCTTGATGGGGGGGATTGGCTACACCTTC.

The V call is TRBV6-5, the J call TRBJ2-3, with TRBD2 matching over 7 bases. The CDR3 consists of 15 residues. Germline loops: CDR1 MNHEY, CDR2 SVGAGI. Trimming at V came to 2 bases and at J to 2 bases, leaving 4 bases not matched to a gene. CDR3 amino acids: CASSYGGGYTDTQYF. The CDR3 region has the DNA TGTGCCAGCAGTTACGGGGGGGGTTACACAGATACGCAGTATTTT.

This clone was picked up one time. V usage is TRBV7-9 and J usage is TRBJ1-2; D remains ambiguous. Trimming pared 11 bases from V and 4 bases from J, leaving 14 bases between. The germline CDR1 and CDR2 sequences are SEHNR and FQNEAQ (reference sequence). There are 12 residues in the CDR3. CDR3 loop: CACDSWGYGYTF. Here the CDR3 DNA reads TGTGCCTGCGACTCGTGGGGCTATGGCTACACCTTC.

The CDR3 bases are TGTGCCAGCACCGCCCGGGGCCAAGAGACCCAGTACTTC. Translated: CASTARGQETQYF. The chain carries TRBV6-5 and TRBJ2-5; tentative D call: TRBD2 (5 bases). The germline CDR1 and CDR2 sequences are MNHEY and SVGAGI. The CDR3 is 13 amino acids. V dropped 7 bases and J dropped 1 base, with 10 bases sitting between them.

This chain uses TRBV11-1 with TRBJ1-1, with D hard to call. The length of the CDR3 is 14 residues. Trimming cost V 5 bases and J 1 base, with 11 bases left between them. Germline V gene sequence: CDR1 SGHAT, CDR2 FQDESV (reference sequence). CDR3: CASSITDGNTEAFF. In nucleotides, the CDR3 is TGTGCCAGCAGCATCACGGACGGGAACACTGAAGCTTTCTTT. Using reference TRBV11-1 and TRBJ1-1 for the parts outside the CDR3, the full variable domain is EAEVAQSPRYKITEKSQAVAFWCDPISGHATLYWYRQILGQGPELLVQFQDESVVDDSQLPKDRFSAERLKGVDSTLKIQPAELGDSAMYLCASSITDGNTEAFFGQGTRLTVV.

The CDR3 nucleotides are TGTGCCAGCAGTTCGGGACAGCTCTATGGCTACACCTTC. Translating gives CASSSGQLYGYTF. This chain connects TRBV12-3 or TRBV12-4 to TRBJ1-2; 7 nucleotides line up with TRBD1. V was clipped by 4 bases and J by 4 bases; unmatched bases: 3. The CDR3 runs to 13 residues.

The gene calls are TRBV5-6 and TRBJ1-1, with 9 positions matching TRBD1. Looked up from germline, CDR1 is SGHDT and CDR2 is YYEEEE. The CDR3 has 15 amino acids. Trimming at V came to 4 bases and at J to 2 bases, leaving 6 bases not matched to a gene. CDR3 sequence (DNA): TGTGCCAGCAGCGGGAAGGGACAGGGAAACACTGAAGCTTTCTTT. It codes for CASSGKGQGNTEAFF.

The chain joins TRBV7-3 to TRBJ2-1; D possibly uses TRBD1 or TRBD2 (5 bases each). V gave up 5 bases and J gave up 4 bases, with 12 bases separating them. CDR1 is SGHTA, CDR2 FQGTGA, per germline. This CDR3 contains 14 residues. CDR3 DNA sequence: TGTGCCAGCAGCCCGGTGGGACCATACAATGAGCAGTTCTTC. Protein: CASSPVGPYNEQFF.

The V call is TRBV27, the J call TRBJ1-5; D is unresolved. Germline CDR1 and CDR2: MNHEY and SMNVEV (reference sequence). Between the trimmed V and J ends, which lost 0 bases and 1 base, there was a span of 7 bases. This CDR3 spans 15 amino acids. CDR3 sequence: CASSLSGKSNQPQHF. For the CDR3, the DNA is TGTGCCAGCAGTTTATCGGGGAAGAGCAATCAGCCCCAGCATTTT.

The chain couples TRBV5-5 to TRBJ2-5; perhaps TRBD2 as D (5 bases). This CDR3 has 16 residues. CDR1 is SGHKS, CDR2 YYEKEE, per germline (reference sequence). V dropped 0 bases and J dropped 4 bases, with 16 bases sitting between them. Written as DNA, the CDR3 is TGTGCCAGCAGCTTGGGCCCCAGCGGAGGCCGAGAGACCCAGTACTTC. Residues: CASSLGPSGGRETQYF.

The chain couples TRBV6-5 to TRBJ1-6; D not resolved. From germline, CDR1 is MNHEY and CDR2 SVGAGI. V was trimmed by 2 bases and J by 9 bases, leaving 14 bases between them. The CDR3 is 15 residues long. This chain's CDR3 is CASSYDGFSGSPLHF. CDR3 DNA: TGTGCCAGCAGTTACGACGGGTTTTCGGGTTCACCCCTCCACTTT.

This chain links TRBV24-1 with TRBJ1-3; D is unclear. CDR1 and CDR2 (germline): KGHDR, SFDVKD. The length of the CDR3 is 12 residues. The ends were cut back, 3 bases at V and 4 bases at J, with 3 bases in the middle. The CDR3 is CATSDPGNTIYF. The DNA of the CDR3 is TGTGCCACCAGTGATCCAGGAAACACCATATATTTT.

This clone was found once. The gene calls are TRBV19 and TRBJ2-3; D is uncertain. V shed 6 bases and J shed 3 bases, with 10 bases lying between them. In germline, CDR1 is LNHDA, CDR2 SQIVND (reference sequence). This CDR3 comprises 13 residues. The CDR3 spells CASSWGGTDTQYF. CDR3 in DNA: TGTGCCAGTAGCTGGGGTGGTACAGATACGCAGTATTTT.

V and J are TRBV19 and TRBJ1-1; 7 bases map to TRBD1. CDR1 and CDR2 (germline): LNHDA, SQIVND (reference sequence). J gave up 0 bases and V 6 bases, and 4 bases lay outside the gene matches. The CDR3 has 14 residues. CDR3 sequence: CASRETGMNTEAFF. The CDR3 coding sequence is TGTGCCAGTAGAGAGACAGGGATGAACACTGAAGCTTTCTTT. The whole variable domain, remainder taken from reference TRBV19 and TRBJ1-1, is DGGITQSPKYLFRKEGQNVTLSCEQNLNHDAMYWYRQDPGQGLRLIYYSQIVNDFQKGDIAEGYSVSREKKESFPLTVTSAQKNPTAFYLCASRETGMNTEAFFGQGTRLTVV.

V gene TRBV7-2 combines with J gene TRBJ2-5; 7 bases align to TRBD2. With 5 bases clipped from V and 3 bases from J, the junction kept 9 bases outside the gene matches. The CDR3 runs 15 residues. CDR1 and CDR2 (germline): SGHTA, FQGNSA. The CDR3 sequence is CASSLGLVVEETQYF. CDR3 nucleotides: TGTGCCAGCAGCCTCGGACTAGTGGTTGAAGAGACCCAGTACTTC.

V usage is TRBV3-1 (or the pseudogene TRBV3-2) and J usage is TRBJ2-1; 12 bases fit TRBD2. This CDR3 is built from 17 residues. The germline V gene encodes CDR1 LGHDT and CDR2 YNNKEL (reference sequence). The V and J ends lost 2 bases and 2 bases, in that order; junction bases with no gene match: 4. The CDR3 DNA reads as TGTGCCAGCAGCCAAACTCCTAGCGGGGGGGCCTACAATGAGCAGTTCTTC. As protein: CASSQTPSGGAYNEQFF.

In this sample, this clone turned up once. This chain uses TRBV13 with TRBJ2-7; 16 bases are shared with TRBD2. The CDR3 contains 16 residues. CDR1 PRHDT and CDR2 FYEKMQ come from the germline V gene (reference sequence). V shed 5 bases and J 7 bases; nucleotides not matched to a gene: 8. The CDR3 sequence: CASSLGTSGGAREQYF. Written as DNA, the CDR3 is TGTGCCAGCAGCCTTGGGACTAGCGGGGGGGCGAGGGAGCAGTACTTC.

CDR3 bases: TGTGCCAGCACCCCGGCCAGGTGTTTTGGCTACACCTTC. Translation gives CASTPARCFGYTF. The V gene is TRBV11-3, the J gene TRBJ1-2; no firm D call. The germline CDR1 and CDR2 sequences are SGHNT and YENEEA. The CDR3 loop spans 13 amino acids. The ends were cut back, 7 bases at V and 7 bases at J, with 16 bases in the middle.

The chain uses TRBV6-5 and TRBJ1-1; D unresolved. Germline CDR1 MNHEY, CDR2 SVGAGI. This CDR3 has 12 residues. V was pared by 2 bases and J by 2 bases, with 3 bases between. DNA for the CDR3: TGTGCCAGCAGTTACGCTAACACTGAAGCTTTCTTT. Translated, it gives CASSYANTEAFF.

The gene calls are TRBV5-1 and TRBJ1-1; D is unresolved. Deletions cut 0 bases from V and 4 bases from J, with 16 bases between. The germline V gene has CDR1 SGHRS and CDR2 YFSETQ. The CDR3 has 16 residues. The CDR3 loop is CASSLGPKTVSTEAFF. CDR3 sequence (DNA): TGCGCCAGCAGCTTGGGTCCGAAAACGGTGAGCACTGAAGCTTTCTTT. The variable domain in full, with the rest retrieved from reference TRBV5-1 and TRBJ1-1, is KAGVTQTPRYLIKTRGQQVTLSCSPISGHRSVSWYQQTPGQGLQFLFEYFSETQRNKGNFPGRFSGRQFSNSRSEMNVSTLELGDSALYLCASSLGPKTVSTEAFFGQGTRLTVV.

This chain connects TRBV7-9 to TRBJ1-4, with D possibly matching TRBD1 (5 bases). The germline CDR1 and CDR2 sequences are SEHNR and FQNEAQ (reference sequence). The CDR3 totals 13 residues. V gave up 3 bases and J gave up 8 bases, with 10 bases separating them. CDR3 coding DNA: TGTGCCAGCAGCTTCGGGACGGAGGAAAAACTGTTTTTT. It is translated as CASSFGTEEKLFF.

Here the CDR3 reads CASSQFDRNNSPLHF. The DNA for the CDR3 is TGTGCCAGCAGCCAATTCGACCGAAATAATTCACCCCTCCACTTT. The chain joins TRBV4-2 to TRBJ1-6; D is unresolved. Germline CDR1 and CDR2: LGHNA and YNFKEQ. The CDR3 is 15 residues long. V lost 2 bases to trimming and J lost 5 bases, with 10 bases between them.

J is TRBJ1-6 and V is TRBV11-2; D call uncertain. The CDR3 has 12 amino acids. The V end was cut by 1 base, the J end by 11 bases, with 6 bases between. The germline CDR1 and CDR2 sequences are SGHAT and FQNNGV. CDR3 residues: CASSLGRAPLHF. For the CDR3, the DNA is TGTGCCAGCAGCTTAGGTCGGGCACCCCTCCACTTT. The variable domain in full, with the rest retrieved from reference TRBV11-2 and TRBJ1-6, is EAGVAQSPRYKIIEKRQSVAFWCNPISGHATLYWYQQILGQGPKLLIQFQNNGVVDDSQLPKDRFSAERLKGVDSTLKIQPAKLEDSAVYLCASSLGRAPLHFGNGTRLTVT.

The chain carries TRBV6-5 and TRBJ2-7; 8 bases agree with TRBD2. Germline CDR1 reads MNHEY; CDR2 reads SVGAGI. V was pared by 2 bases and J by 6 bases, with 3 bases of the junction left unmatched. The length of the CDR3 is 13 residues. Here the CDR3 reads CASSYVRGGEQYF. The DNA of the CDR3 is TGTGCCAGCAGTTACGTTCGGGGGGGCGAGCAGTACTTC.

The V and J genes are TRBV6-5 and TRBJ2-5; the match to TRBD1 covers 8 bases. Germline V gene sequence: CDR1 MNHEY, CDR2 SVGAGI. The J segment lost 2 bases and the V segment lost 6 bases, leaving 8 bases of the junction unmatched. The length of the CDR3 is 15 residues. The CDR3 loop is CASRGTDRGQETQYF. CDR3 nucleotides: TGTGCCAGCAGGGGGACCGACAGGGGTCAAGAGACCCAGTACTTC.

As DNA, the CDR3 is TGTGCCAGCAGTTTTAACGGGATTCAGCCCCAGCATTTT. Protein sequence: CASSFNGIQPQHF. The chain combines TRBV12-3 or TRBV12-4 with TRBJ1-5, with D uncertain. V was trimmed by 3 bases and J by 6 bases, leaving 9 bases between them. The CDR3 covers 13 residues.